Listed below are T cell receptor beta chains from one sample, sequenced in a study of blood T cell repertoires in COVID-19. TCRdb's table, derived via immunoSEQ multiplex PCR, lists solely in-frame clones and lacks some. The data hold around 300,000 clones, with around 90% observed a single time. The specimen sequenced was peripheral blood. These receptors all come from a man in his fifties or sixties with acute or convalescent COVID-19. The CDR3 runs from the conserved cysteine through the conserved F or W. Clone size is stated in some rows and not others, as once, few, many or a class when expanded.

TRBV29-1,few,CSVTTGVNQPQHF
TRBV9,.,CASSVGYGIEKLFF
TRBV7-6,.,CASSLWENNSPLHF
TRBV18,.,CASSPPNRLAPGELFF
TRBV10-3,.,CAISESRTPGHYEQYF
TRBV27,.,CASTKTGLGYQETQYF
TRBV6-5,.,CASSYLDRGPYGYTF
TRBV19,.,CASSYTRTGNYGYTF
TRBV5-1,.,CASSLTGASGANVLTF
TRBV9,once,CASSVGGNGELFF
TRBV7-9,.,CASSLDEEQETQYF
TRBV7-6,.,CASSSEWGLETQYF
TRBV9,.,CASSVGAGPYEQYF
TRBV10-2,.,CASSEAASGYGYTF
TRBV11-2,.,CASSLSGEKLFF
TRBV6-5,.,CASSYSRQVSGNTIYF
TRBV7-9,.,CASSQERKNTEAFF
TRBV5-1,.,CASSLGVSGNTGELFF
TRBV21-1,.,CASSPPWEGTSTDTQYF
TRBV7-8,.,CASSLVEHSPLHF
TRBV6-5,.,CATGVPDLFSYEQYF
TRBV10-1,.,CASSVQTNTGELFF
TRBV6-5,.,CASTTDRGSPLHF
TRBV7-3,.,CASSLTGTGFSDEQFF
TRBV12-5,.,CASGLVGGNYGYTF
TRBV2,.,CASSEERAGELFF
TRBV3-1/TRBV3-2,many,CASSQGGGYQPQHF
TRBV30,.,CAWSVPRGSNSPLHF
TRBV25-1,.,CASSELEADNTEAFF
TRBV13,.,CASSLSGQGHEQYF
TRBV3-1/TRBV3-2,.,CASSQVPGPPYGYTF
TRBV9,.,CASSVGPSSYNSPLHF
TRBV30,.,CASLITYPDTQYF
TRBV5-6,.,CASSPRTGYGYTF
TRBV5-8,.,CASSLNRADPSLHF
TRBV27,.,CASSLSQGVSPLHF
TRBV11-2,.,CASGGTGASTGELFF